This T cell receptor beta chain was profiled in a study of blood T cells in healthy people across ages. Study-wide results and caveats: Estimated diversity across one million T cells was deemed an underestimate.

Germline V gene sequence: CDR1 LGHNA, CDR2 YSLEER. V lost 4 bases, J lost 5 bases, and 11 bases lay in between. The CDR3 covers 14 residues. Combining a sample-barcoded 5' primer with a J-beta primer mix, a second PCR ran for roughly 6 to 11 cycles. Via MiXCR, TCRdb re-called the 5' RACE reads, giving one row per CDR3 protein. The sample shows fewer than 1,200,000 distinct CDR3 sequences, under 30% of them seen only once. Worth noting for this clonotype: Its specificity is unknown.

These data are also associated with another study on T cells of mothers and their children.

The source material was blood. V is TRBV4-3 and J is TRBJ2-2, with D unclear. The sequence came from a girl aged 2 to 10 in good health. CDR3 region: CASSRTSETGELFF. In nucleotides, the CDR3 is TGCGCCAGCAGCCGCACCTCGGAGACCGGGGAGCTGTTTTTT.